Each of the 30 T cell receptor beta chains below was sequenced from the same sample in a study of shared clonotypes between healthy human individuals. The protocol was immunoSEQ multiplex PCR, while the TCRdb copy is restricted to in-frame clones and leaves out a portion. The profile shows 1,400,000 or so clones, 98% to 99% of them singletons. Input material: naive CD4+ T cells sorted from blood. Subset: CD45RA+ positively selected. The receptors originated from a man aged 25 to 40 in good health.

Details on this clone: The sample has other DNA sequences that encode this CDR3 too. The chain has TRBV7-9 and TRBJ1-1; 7 bases are shared with TRBD1. The J segment lost 6 bases and the V segment lost 5 bases, leaving 6 bases of the junction unmatched. The CDR3 consists of 13 residues. Germline CDR1 is SEHNR and CDR2 is FQNEAQ (reference sequence). This CDR3 is CASSRLQGAEAFF. In DNA, the CDR3 is TGTGCCAGCAGCCGACTTCAGGGGGCTGAAGCTTTCTTT.

This chain joins TRBV4-3 and TRBJ2-1; D is uncertain. The germline gives CDR1 LGHNA, CDR2 YSLEER. The CDR3 has 15 amino acids. The germline V and J ends were trimmed by 0 bases and 7 bases, with 13 bases remaining between them. The CDR3 loop reads CASSQERAVRNEQFF. The DNA of the CDR3 is TGCGCCAGCAGCCAAGAAAGGGCGGTGCGGAATGAGCAGTTCTTC.

The chain links TRBV5-1 to TRBJ2-3, with 9 bases fitting TRBD1. This CDR3 has 16 amino acids. Germline V CDR1 and CDR2: SGHRS, YFSETQ. Trimming at V came to 4 bases and at J to 7 bases, leaving 13 bases not matched to a gene. CDR3 sequence reads: CASSKRTGVGMNTQYF. DNA of the CDR3: TGCGCCAGCAGCAAACGGACAGGGGTGGGCATGAATACGCAGTATTTT.

This clone was recorded once. The gene calls are TRBV2 and TRBJ2-3; no clear D gene. Germline V gene lookup returns CDR1 SNHLY and CDR2 FYNNEI. Trimming shortened V by 2 bases and J by 2 bases, and 5 bases separated the two germline ends. The CDR3 has 13 residues. The CDR3 spells CASSEPNTDTQYF. CDR3 bases: TGTGCCAGCAGTGAACCGAACACAGATACGCAGTATTTT.

The rearrangement uses TRBV12-5 and TRBJ2-1, with 7 bases that match TRBD2. This CDR3 contains 15 residues. Unmatched junction bases numbered 14, after V lost 5 bases and J lost 10 bases. Germline V gives CDR1 LGHNT, CDR2 FRNRAP. The CDR3 DNA reads TGTGCTAGTGGTCCTTGGACTAGTCCCACCAGCGAGCAGTTCTTC. Its protein product is CASGPWTSPTSEQFF. The variable domain in full, with the rest retrieved from reference TRBV12-5 and TRBJ2-1, is DARVTQTPRHKVTEMGQEVTMRCQPILGHNTVFWYRQTMMQGLELLAYFRNRAPLDDSGMPKDRFSAEMPDATLATLKIQPSEPRDSAVYFCASGPWTSPTSEQFFGPGTRLTVL.

This rearrangement joins TRBV6-1 to TRBJ2-7; 9 bases align to TRBD1. Losses at the gene ends were 6 bases for V and 3 bases for J; bases not matched to a gene: 6. Germline CDR1 MNHNS, CDR2 SASEGT. This CDR3 comprises 14 residues. DNA of the CDR3: TGTGCCAGCAGAGAACCGGGACAGGGCTACGAGCAGTACTTC. Translated, it gives CASREPGQGYEQYF.

The chain links TRBV5-1 to TRBJ1-2; the match to TRBD1 covers 8 bases. V shed 0 bases and J 1 base; nucleotides not matched to a gene: 5. The CDR3 loop spans 16 amino acids. Germline lookup yields CDR1 SGHRS and CDR2 YFSETQ. CDR3 residues: CASSLAPGGNNYGYTF. The DNA of the CDR3 is TGCGCCAGCAGCTTGGCCCCAGGGGGCAATAACTATGGCTACACCTTC.

This sequence joins TRBV5-4 and TRBJ2-1; 8 nucleotides align to TRBD2. This CDR3 has 16 residues. Germline V gives CDR1 SGHNT, CDR2 YYREEE (reference sequence). The ends lost 0 bases at V and 6 bases at J; junction bases unmatched: 8. CDR3 bases: TGTGCCAGCAGCTTGGCGGGACTAGGAAAGAGCAATGAGCAGTTCTTC. Translating gives CASSLAGLGKSNEQFF.

The CDR3: CATSRAGSLIYEQYF. In DNA form, the CDR3 reads TGTGCCACCAGCAGAGCGGGCAGCCTAATCTACGAGCAGTACTTC. The chain couples TRBV15 to TRBJ2-7; no firm D call. The CDR3 covers 15 residues. V lost 1 base and J 3 bases, leaving 13 bases between the germline ends. CDR1 LNHNV and CDR2 YYDKDF come from the germline V gene (reference sequence).

The gene calls are TRBV14 and TRBJ1-1; tentative D call: TRBD1 (6 bases). Germline assignment: CDR1 SGHDN and CDR2 FVKESK. CDR3 length: 14 residues. The ends were cut back, 4 bases at V and 0 bases at J, with 9 bases in the middle. Written as DNA, the CDR3 is TGTGCCAGCAGCCGGGGGCCGATGAACACTGAAGCTTTCTTT. It codes for CASSRGPMNTEAFF.

This rearrangement joins TRBV29-1 to TRBJ2-5; no reliable D call. There are 13 residues in the CDR3. The germline CDR1 and CDR2 sequences are SQVTM and ANQGSEA. V was clipped by 2 bases and J by 6 bases, with 13 bases between them. The CDR3 DNA follows: TGCAGCGTTGAATACCGAGTCCTAAAGACCCAGTACTTC. It specifies CSVEYRVLKTQYF.

To note about this clone: Different DNA sequences within this sample yield the same CDR3. J is TRBJ2-3 and V is TRBV20-1; possible D gene TRBD2, 5 bases. Germline CDR1 DFQATT, CDR2 SNEGSKA (reference sequence). V gave up 6 bases and J gave up 4 bases, with 8 bases separating them. The CDR3 runs to 11 residues. This CDR3 is CSARGPDTQYF. The CDR3 nucleotides are TGCAGTGCCCGGGGTCCAGATACGCAGTATTTT.

This chain joins TRBV9 and TRBJ2-1, with 9 bases lining up with TRBD1. CDR1 is SGDLS and CDR2 is YYNGEE in the germline V gene. This CDR3 has 16 amino acids. Unmatched junction bases numbered 4, after V lost 0 bases and J lost 3 bases. In nucleotides, the CDR3 is TGTGCCAGCAGCGTAGGTGACAGGGGGGTCTACAATGAGCAGTTCTTC. The encoded protein is CASSVGDRGVYNEQFF.

This clone has only one observation. The chain carries TRBV5-1 and TRBJ2-1; D is undetermined. This CDR3 spans 14 amino acids. V dropped 0 bases and J dropped 6 bases, with 10 bases sitting between them. Germline CDR1 SGHRS, CDR2 YFSETQ. The CDR3 spells CASSLASGRNEQFF. In nucleotides, the CDR3 is TGCGCCAGCAGCTTGGCCAGTGGGCGCAATGAGCAGTTCTTC.

The rearrangement uses TRBV6-5 and TRBJ2-7; a weak D match, TRBD1 (5 bases). Germline CDR1 and CDR2: MNHEY and SVGAGI. V was trimmed by 2 bases and J by 5 bases, leaving 16 bases between them. This CDR3 contains 15 residues. Written as DNA, the CDR3 is TGTGCCAGCAGTTACGAGAGGACAAGCAACCACGAGCAGTACTTC. Protein: CASSYERTSNHEQYF.

The DNA of the CDR3 is TGTGCCAGCAGTTATTTGAGGGGGCCGCCCTACAATGAGCAGTTCTTC. Residues: CASSYLRGPPYNEQFF. The chain uses TRBV6-5 and TRBJ2-1, with TRBD1 identical over 7 bases. The CDR3 is made up of 16 amino acids. In germline, CDR1 is MNHEY, CDR2 SVGAGI. Trimming cost V 3 bases and J 2 bases; bases outside gene matches: 7.

The chain couples TRBV19 to TRBJ1-5; TRBD1 agrees at 8 bases. The V gene end was trimmed by 8 bases and the J gene end by 0 bases; junction bases not matched to a gene: 3. The CDR3 contains 14 residues. Germline loops: CDR1 LNHDA, CDR2 SQIVND (reference sequence). CDR3 in amino acids: CASGTGGSNQPQHF. The CDR3 region has the DNA TGTGCCAGTGGAACAGGGGGTAGCAATCAGCCCCAGCATTTT. Looking up the rest from reference TRBV19 and TRBJ1-5 gives the full variable domain: DGGITQSPKYLFRKEGQNVTLSCEQNLNHDAMYWYRQDPGQGLRLIYYSQIVNDFQKGDIAEGYSVSREKKESFPLTVTSAQKNPTAFYLCASGTGGSNQPQHFGDGTRLSIL.

This clone was recorded only once. The chain carries TRBV28 and TRBJ2-7; 8 positions agree with TRBD2. The ends lost 8 bases at V and 9 bases at J; junction bases unmatched: 6. Germline V gene sequence: CDR1 MDHEN, CDR2 SYDVKM. The CDR3 extends over 11 amino acids. This CDR3 reads CASGSGGGQYF. Here the CDR3 DNA reads TGTGCCAGCGGCTCCGGGGGGGGGCAGTACTTC.

The chain has TRBV12-5 and TRBJ1-5; TRBD1 is a possible D gene (6 bases). Looked up from germline, CDR1 is LGHNT and CDR2 is FRNRAP. The CDR3 has 14 amino acids. Trimming stripped 8 bases from V and 1 base from J, with 12 bases between. The CDR3 loop is CASCSGDSNQPQHF. CDR3 nucleotide sequence: TGTGCTAGTTGTTCAGGGGACAGCAATCAGCCCCAGCATTTT.

The chain links TRBV14 to TRBJ2-7; 10 nucleotides match TRBD1. The germline V gene encodes CDR1 SGHDN and CDR2 FVKESK. CDR3 size: 15 residues. V was pared by 4 bases and J by 1 base, with 4 bases of the junction left unmatched. Here the CDR3 DNA reads TGTGCCAGCAGCCTTCCGGGACAGGGGTCCTACGAGCAGTACTTC. Amino acid sequence: CASSLPGQGSYEQYF.

In DNA form, the CDR3 reads TGTGCCAGCAGCTTTCGGGAGGGAGAGCAGTACTTC. Amino acids: CASSFREGEQYF. The gene calls are TRBV7-8 and TRBJ2-7, with 8 nucleotides matching TRBD2. V lost 3 bases to trimming and J lost 7 bases; unmatched junction nucleotides: 2. The V gene's germline CDR1 is SGHVS and CDR2 FQNEAQ. This CDR3 is built from 12 residues.

This rearrangement joins TRBV6-5 to TRBJ1-1; D unresolved. The CDR3 is 13 residues long. Germline CDR1 is MNHEY and CDR2 is SVGAGI. V gave up 7 bases and J gave up 5 bases, with 14 bases separating them. The DNA of the CDR3 is TGTGCCAGCAAGTTCGCACCGGCGACTGAAGCTTTCTTT. It codes for CASKFAPATEAFF.

This clone occurred once. The chain is built from TRBV7-9 and TRBJ2-1; 10 nucleotides match TRBD1. Germline-derived CDR1 and CDR2 are SEHNR and FQNEAQ (reference sequence). The V and J ends lost 11 bases and 4 bases, in that order; junction bases with no gene match: 5. This CDR3 is built from 13 residues. CDR3: CALTGGGYNEQFF. CDR3 coding DNA: TGTGCCCTGACAGGGGGCGGTTACAATGAGCAGTTCTTC.

CDR3 region: CASSLGPRGRGQSSGEKLFF. DNA of the CDR3: TGTGCCAGCAGCTTAGGTCCTCGGGGGCGGGGCCAATCTTCAGGTGAAAAACTGTTTTTT. The V and J genes are TRBV7-6 and TRBJ1-4; possible D gene TRBD1, 6 bases. Germline V gives CDR1 SGHVS, CDR2 FNYEAQ. The CDR3 length is 20 residues. Deletions cut 1 base from V and 7 bases from J, with 28 bases between.

V gene TRBV5-8 combines with J gene TRBJ1-3; D may be TRBD1 (5 bases). The V and J ends lost 7 bases and 0 bases respectively, with 23 bases between them. Germline assignment: CDR1 SGHTS and CDR2 YDEGEE. There are 18 residues in the CDR3. DNA for the CDR3: TGTGCCAGCGGACTCCCTATGCGGGGACTAGGCTCTGGAAACACCATATATTTT. Translation gives CASGLPMRGLGSGNTIYF.

This chain joins TRBV9 and TRBJ2-6, with no clear D. Trimming shortened V by 1 base and J by 1 base, and 6 bases separated the two germline ends. In germline, CDR1 is SGDLS, CDR2 YYNGEE. The CDR3 sequence is 15 residues long. The CDR3 sequence: CASSVFNSGANVLTF. The CDR3 DNA follows: TGTGCCAGCAGCGTATTCAATTCTGGGGCCAACGTCCTGACTTTC.

Written as DNA, the CDR3 is TGTGCCAGCAGTTACAACCCAGGGGTCACCGGGGAGCTGTTTTTT. Amino acids: CASSYNPGVTGELFF. The J gene is TRBJ2-2, the V gene TRBV7-9; tentative D call: TRBD1 (6 bases). V gave up 6 bases and J gave up 4 bases, with 15 bases separating them. Per germline, CDR1 SEHNR and CDR2 FQNEAQ (reference sequence). The CDR3 covers 15 residues.

The rearrangement links TRBV7-3 to TRBJ2-1; D unresolved. The V and J ends lost 1 base and 6 bases respectively, with 16 bases between them. The germline V gene encodes CDR1 SGHTA and CDR2 FQGTGA. The CDR3 runs 16 residues. The CDR3 sequence: CASSLRKGLVGNEQFF. For the CDR3, the DNA is TGTGCCAGCAGCTTAAGGAAAGGGCTAGTTGGCAATGAGCAGTTCTTC.

The chain combines TRBV6-1 with TRBJ2-7, with 7 bases lining up with TRBD2. Germline V gives CDR1 MNHNS, CDR2 SASEGT. The CDR3 contains 15 residues. V trimming: 2 bases; J trimming: 3 bases; junction bases outside the gene matches: 7. CDR3 sequence reads: CASSESERGFYEQYF. CDR3 DNA: TGTGCCAGCAGTGAAAGCGAGCGGGGATTCTACGAGCAGTACTTC.

A remark on this clone: Other DNA sequences in the same sample also yield this CDR3. V is TRBV28 and J is TRBJ1-1; D is uncertain. Per germline, CDR1 MDHEN and CDR2 SYDVKM. V dropped 6 bases and J dropped 1 base, with 9 bases sitting between them. The CDR3 has 13 residues. The CDR3 DNA reads as TGTGCCAGCAGCTTTGGACCGAACACTGAAGCTTTCTTT. This translates into CASSFGPNTEAFF.